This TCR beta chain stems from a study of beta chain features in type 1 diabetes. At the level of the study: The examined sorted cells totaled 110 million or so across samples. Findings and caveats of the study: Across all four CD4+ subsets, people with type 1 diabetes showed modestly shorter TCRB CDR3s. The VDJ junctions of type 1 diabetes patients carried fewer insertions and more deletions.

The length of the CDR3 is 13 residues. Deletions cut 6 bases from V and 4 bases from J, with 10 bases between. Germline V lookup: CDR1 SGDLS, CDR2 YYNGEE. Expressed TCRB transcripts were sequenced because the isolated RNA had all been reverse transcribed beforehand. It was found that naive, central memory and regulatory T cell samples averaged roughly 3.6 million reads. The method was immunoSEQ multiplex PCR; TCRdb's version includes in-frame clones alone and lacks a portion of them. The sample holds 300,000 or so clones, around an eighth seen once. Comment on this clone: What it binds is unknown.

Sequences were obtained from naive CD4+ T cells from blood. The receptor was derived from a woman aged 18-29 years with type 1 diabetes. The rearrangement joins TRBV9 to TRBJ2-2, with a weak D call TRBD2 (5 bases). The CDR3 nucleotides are TGTGCCAGCACCCAAGGGAGCACCGGGGAGCTGTTTTTT. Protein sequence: CASTQGSTGELFF. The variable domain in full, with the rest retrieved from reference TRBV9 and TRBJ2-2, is DSGVTQTPKHLITATGQRVTLRCSPRSGDLSVYWYQQSLDQGLQFLIQYYNGEERAKGNILERFSAQQFPDLHSELNLSSLELGDSALYFCASTQGSTGELFFGEGSRLTVL.